This is a list of T cell receptor beta chains from one sample in a study of control samples from healthy donors and cancer patients. Profiling relied on immunoSEQ multiplex PCR, and the TCRdb table lists in-frame clones only, not all of them. The sample has about 120,000 clones; about 91% are singletons. Sequencing was performed on blood. These receptors all come from a man aged 35-49 years in good health. The conserved cysteine and the conserved F or W are not part of the CDR3 here. Where a row states a size, it is once, few, many or the class of an expanded clone; other rows omit it.

13,-,TRBV19,TRBJ1-6,ASSMVFSINSPLH
12,-,TRBV29-1,TRBJ1-1,SVEGVQGSGEAF
14,-,TRBV3-1/TRBV3-2,TRBJ1-6,ASSQVRTGLDSPLH
12,-,TRBV2,TRBJ1-1,ASREQGGNTEAF
13,once,TRBV14,TRBJ1-5,ASSPAGQGNQPQH
10,-,TRBV5-6,TRBJ1-5,ASSLFNQPQH
14,-,TRBV7-2,TRBJ1-5,ASSLGTRGGNQPQH
12,-,TRBV6-4,TRBJ2-6,ASRTKAGANVLT
11,-,TRBV10-3,TRBJ1-5,AISQPLGQPQH
11,-,TRBV27,TRBJ1-1,ASSPRGNTEAF
13,once,TRBV18,TRBJ2-3,ASSRTSGVTDTQY
13,-,TRBV6-6,TRBJ2-7,ASSSLRGPLYEQY
11,-,TRBV18,TRBJ1-4,ASSRDANEKLF
12,-,TRBV5-1,TRBJ1-3,ASSSDRDGNTIY
12,-,TRBV5-4,TRBJ2-5,ASSKFRDGETQY
13,-,TRBV27,TRBJ1-5,ASSGQGAYVQPQH
9,-,TRBV29-1,TRBJ2-2,SVLIVGELF
12,-,TRBV6-5,TRBJ1-2,ASILEIKNYGYT
9,-,TRBV5-1,TRBJ1-1,ASSSPRGAF
13,-,TRBV7-9,TRBJ2-7,ASSGTGSGNYEQY
15,-,TRBV15,TRBJ1-4,ATSRAGEGGTNEKLF
13,-,TRBV19,TRBJ2-7,ASGTSGRSSYEQY
13,-,TRBV5-1,TRBJ1-1,ASSLEGTMNTEAF
14,once,TRBV6-5,TRBJ2-3,ASSYSWDRDADTQY
11,-,TRBV19,TRBJ1-1,ASSIFWNTEAF
12,-,TRBV6-5,TRBJ1-1,ASTPGPEYTEAF
13,-,TRBV18,TRBJ1-6,ASSPGDRARSPLH
13,once,TRBV7-3,TRBJ2-2,ASSDARRGAGELF
12,-,TRBV4-1,TRBJ2-7,ASSLIPGFYEQY
14,-,TRBV27,TRBJ2-7,ASSPYPQQGSYEQY
11,-,TRBV11-3,TRBJ1-1,ASSLEANTEAF
15,few,TRBV24-1,TRBJ2-3,ATSDPGQGAGRDTQY
13,-,TRBV2,TRBJ1-1,ASREYQGARTEAF
13,-,TRBV9,TRBJ2-3,ASSGGAHSTDTQY
14,-,TRBV7-9,TRBJ1-2,ASSTLSPGQGVGYT
13,-,TRBV27,TRBJ2-7,ASTPGTGIFYEQY
14,-,TRBV7-9,TRBJ1-4,ASSLVEGQINEKLF
13,-,TRBV6-1,TRBJ1-4,ASSESGLTNEKLF
14,-,TRBV27,TRBJ2-6,ASSLSWGLGANVLT
14,-,TRBV23-1,TRBJ2-7,ASSHRLPADRYEQY
16,-,TRBV11-2,TRBJ2-4,ASSLVVGTILAKNIQY
14,-,TRBV2,TRBJ2-7,ASSEEGSGGAYEQY
11,-,TRBV29-1,TRBJ1-3,SALDSSGNTIY
14,-,TRBV11-1,TRBJ1-5,ASSLSFRTVLDPQH
12,-,TRBV6-5,TRBJ1-5,AIYHKGVAQPQH
14,-,TRBV18,TRBJ2-7,ASSPTTGGLSTEQY
18,-,TRBV15,TRBJ1-2,ATSREVLNRKGALGYGYT
12,-,TRBV7-7,TRBJ1-3,ASSSTESGNTIY
12,-,TRBV11-1,TRBJ2-7,ASSSGLAGLEQY